This T cell receptor (beta chain) derives from a study of cytomegalovirus exposure and HLA in healthy donors. Study context: The same platform as the approximately 670 first-cohort repertoires was used for the 100 to 150 validation repertoires, a later analysis reported. Study observations and caveats: TCR clusters originating in the first cohort tended to co-occur in the 100 to 150 validation repertoires, according to a later analysis. Cytomegalovirus association was assigned to about 150 TCR beta chains.

Details on this clone: As yet, its antigen is unknown.

The donors were members of the validation cohort, which comprised under 150 subjects and was separate from the first cohort of 666 subjects. Profiling relied on immunoSEQ multiplex PCR, and the TCRdb table lists in-frame clones only, not all of them. Of 110,000 to 150,000 clones listed, nearly 90% are singletons. This CDR3 region has 18 residues. Germline trimming cut 0 bases from V and 5 bases from J; bases unmatched to any gene: 11. Germline values: CDR1 LGHNA, CDR2 YSLEER. Specimen: PBMCs. J is TRBJ2-5 and V is TRBV4-3, with 11 bases lining up with TRBD2. The clonotype originates from a woman aged 18-29 years in good health and CMV-seropositive. This CDR3 is CASSQDLAGGPNSETQYF. The CDR3 DNA reads as TGCGCCAGCAGCCAAGATTTAGCGGGGGGGCCCAATTCGGAGACCCAGTACTTC.